These T cell receptor beta chains were read from a single sample in a study of cytomegalovirus exposure and HLA in healthy donors. The table came from immunoSEQ multiplex PCR; TCRdb's copy has only in-frame clones and leaves some out. The repertoire holds 130,000 or so clones, about three quarters seen once, with roughly 1.5% in the top ten. Source material: PBMCs. The receptors stem from a woman under 30 in good health and CMV-seronegative. The CDR3 runs from the conserved cysteine through the conserved F or W. The D gene is left open where the match is weak. Expanded clones are given a class, and other clones once, few, many or no size at all.

CDR3 DNA: TGTGCCAGCAGTCGCTCCGGGGAAGAGACCCAGTACTTC
CDR3 protein: CASSRSGEETQYF
V gene: TRBV6-5
clone size: -
D gene: -
J gene: TRBJ2-5

CDR3 DNA: TGTGCCAGCAGCGGACACCTCCTCCGGAATGAGCAGTTCTTC
CDR3 protein: CASSGHLLRNEQFF
V gene: TRBV9
clone size: -
D gene: -
J gene: TRBJ2-1

CDR3 DNA: TGTGCCACCCTTCATCGGACAGGGGGTGGTGAAGCTTTCTTT
CDR3 protein: CATLHRTGGGEAFF
V gene: TRBV6-1
clone size: -
D gene: TRBD1
J gene: TRBJ1-1

CDR3 DNA: TGTGCCAGCGGGATAGTAGCGGGAGAATACGAGCAGTACTTC
CDR3 protein: CASGIVAGEYEQYF
V gene: TRBV7-2
clone size: -
D gene: TRBD2
J gene: TRBJ2-7

CDR3 DNA: TGTGCCAGCAGCCTATCGGCTAGCGACCATACGCAGTATTTT
CDR3 protein: CASSLSASDHTQYF
V gene: TRBV7-6
clone size: once
D gene: -
J gene: TRBJ2-3

CDR3 DNA: TGTGCCAGTAGCACCAACGCAGGGCATGAGCAGTTCTTC
CDR3 protein: CASSTNAGHEQFF
V gene: TRBV19
clone size: few
D gene: -
J gene: TRBJ2-1

CDR3 DNA: TGTGCCAGCAGCCCCCAGGCCCCCTACGAGCAGTACTTC
CDR3 protein: CASSPQAPYEQYF
V gene: TRBV11-1
clone size: -
D gene: -
J gene: TRBJ2-7

CDR3 DNA: TGTGCCTGGAGGATGACACGAGACACTGAAGCTTTCTTT
CDR3 protein: CAWRMTRDTEAFF
V gene: TRBV30
clone size: -
D gene: -
J gene: TRBJ1-1

CDR3 DNA: TGTGCCAGCAGCGGGACCCTCGGCGCGGGAGTGTTCAATGAGCAGTTCTTC
CDR3 protein: CASSGTLGAGVFNEQFF
V gene: TRBV9
clone size: -
D gene: TRBD2
J gene: TRBJ2-1

CDR3 DNA: TGTGCCTGGAGAGCCCGGAGGCCGGGGTCCTACGAGCAGTACTTC
CDR3 protein: CAWRARRPGSYEQYF
V gene: TRBV30
clone size: -
D gene: -
J gene: TRBJ2-7

CDR3 DNA: TGCGCCATCAGTCGACAGGGGTCACCTGAAGCTTTCTTT
CDR3 protein: CAISRQGSPEAFF
V gene: TRBV4-1
clone size: -
D gene: TRBD1
J gene: TRBJ1-1

CDR3 DNA: TGTGCCAGCAGCACCCGGACAGGCCTCACAGATACGCAGTATTTT
CDR3 protein: CASSTRTGLTDTQYF
V gene: TRBV5-4
clone size: -
D gene: TRBD1
J gene: TRBJ2-3

CDR3 DNA: TGTGCCAGCACCAGACTAGCGGGAGGGTCGGATACGCAGTATTTT
CDR3 protein: CASTRLAGGSDTQYF
V gene: TRBV6-5
clone size: -
D gene: TRBD2
J gene: TRBJ2-3

CDR3 DNA: TGCGCCAGCAGCCAAGAGCAGGGGGCTGCTGAAGCTTTCTTT
CDR3 protein: CASSQEQGAAEAFF
V gene: TRBV4-1
clone size: few
D gene: TRBD1
J gene: TRBJ1-1

CDR3 DNA: TGTGCCAGCAAAGGGCCCCCGACAGCTCCCATCTATGGCTACACCTTC
CDR3 protein: CASKGPPTAPIYGYTF
V gene: TRBV2
clone size: once
D gene: -
J gene: TRBJ1-2

CDR3 DNA: TGTGCCAGCTCACCACCTACTAGCGGCGAGCAGTACTTC
CDR3 protein: CASSPPTSGEQYF
V gene: TRBV18
clone size: -
D gene: TRBD2
J gene: TRBJ2-7

CDR3 DNA: TGTGCCAGCTCACCGGGAGACTATGGCTACACCTTC
CDR3 protein: CASSPGDYGYTF
V gene: TRBV18
clone size: -
D gene: -
J gene: TRBJ1-2

CDR3 DNA: TGTGCCACCGAATCCTTAGCGGGAGGGTTCCGGGCAGATACGCAGTATTTT
CDR3 protein: CATESLAGGFRADTQYF
V gene: TRBV28
clone size: -
D gene: TRBD2
J gene: TRBJ2-3

CDR3 DNA: TGTGCCAGCAGTTTGTGGACAGGGGTCGGAGAGCAGTACTTC
CDR3 protein: CASSLWTGVGEQYF
V gene: TRBV7-9
clone size: -
D gene: TRBD1
J gene: TRBJ2-7

CDR3 DNA: TGTGCCAGCAGGGGGGGGACGAGTGGCACCGGGGAGCTGTTTTTT
CDR3 protein: CASRGGTSGTGELFF
V gene: TRBV2
clone size: -
D gene: TRBD2
J gene: TRBJ2-2

CDR3 DNA: TGCGCCAGCAGCTTGGATGTCGGGACTGTAAGGTTC
CDR3 protein: CASSLDVGTVRF
V gene: TRBV5-1
clone size: -
D gene: -
J gene: TRBJ2-7

CDR3 DNA: TGTGCCATCAGTGAGAGTAGCGGGTTCTACGAGCAGTACTTC
CDR3 protein: CAISESSGFYEQYF
V gene: TRBV10-3
clone size: -
D gene: TRBD2
J gene: TRBJ2-7

CDR3 DNA: TGTGCCAGCAGTGAATTTGGAGGGGTAGGCTACACCTTC
CDR3 protein: CASSEFGGVGYTF
V gene: TRBV25-1
clone size: few
D gene: -
J gene: TRBJ1-2

CDR3 DNA: TGTGCCAGCAGCTTAGAACTTTCTTACACTGAAGCTTTCTTT
CDR3 protein: CASSLELSYTEAFF
V gene: TRBV7-9
clone size: -
D gene: -
J gene: TRBJ1-1

CDR3 DNA: TGTGCCAGCAGTCAAGACGGGATTACGGATACGCAGTATTTT
CDR3 protein: CASSQDGITDTQYF
V gene: TRBV7-2
clone size: -
D gene: -
J gene: TRBJ2-3

CDR3 DNA: TGTGCCAGCACCCGGGTGGGCACTGAAGCTTTCTTT
CDR3 protein: CASTRVGTEAFF
V gene: TRBV7-8
clone size: -
D gene: -
J gene: TRBJ1-1

CDR3 DNA: TGCGCCAGCAGCTTGGATCAGGCCCTCTATGGCTACACCTTC
CDR3 protein: CASSLDQALYGYTF
V gene: TRBV5-1
clone size: -
D gene: -
J gene: TRBJ1-2

CDR3 DNA: TGTGCCAGCAGTGGCTGGGACTTTCCCAATGAGCAGTTCTTC
CDR3 protein: CASSGWDFPNEQFF
V gene: TRBV6-5
clone size: -
D gene: -
J gene: TRBJ2-1

CDR3 DNA: TGCGCCAGCAGCCAAGATGAGGCAACTTTGGCCCAGCATTTT
CDR3 protein: CASSQDEATLAQHF
V gene: TRBV4-1
clone size: -
D gene: -
J gene: TRBJ1-5

CDR3 DNA: TGTGCCTGGAGTGCCCCCTCGGGACAGGACTACAATGAGCAGTTCTTC
CDR3 protein: CAWSAPSGQDYNEQFF
V gene: TRBV30
clone size: -
D gene: TRBD1
J gene: TRBJ2-1

CDR3 DNA: TGTGCCAGCAGCTTAGGCACAGGACTAGAAGCTTTCTTT
CDR3 protein: CASSLGTGLEAFF
V gene: TRBV11-2
clone size: -
D gene: -
J gene: TRBJ1-1

CDR3 DNA: TGTGCAAGCGGAGGCTACAATGAGCAGTTCTTC
CDR3 protein: CASGGYNEQFF
V gene: TRBV30
clone size: -
D gene: -
J gene: TRBJ2-1

CDR3 DNA: TGTGCCTGGAGGTCGCTAGCGGGATATGAGCAGTACTTC
CDR3 protein: CAWRSLAGYEQYF
V gene: TRBV30
clone size: few
D gene: TRBD2
J gene: TRBJ2-7

CDR3 DNA: TGCGCCAGCAGCTTGACTAGCGGGAGTACAGATACGCAGTATTTT
CDR3 protein: CASSLTSGSTDTQYF
V gene: TRBV5-1
clone size: once
D gene: TRBD2
J gene: TRBJ2-3

CDR3 DNA: TGTGCCAGCAGCGAGGGTTACGAGTTGGGTGAGCAGTTCTTC
CDR3 protein: CASSEGYELGEQFF
V gene: TRBV27
clone size: -
D gene: -
J gene: TRBJ2-1

CDR3 DNA: TGTGCCAGCAGCGTAGAAGCGGGCCTAAACACCGGGGAGCTGTTTTTT
CDR3 protein: CASSVEAGLNTGELFF
V gene: TRBV9
clone size: -
D gene: -
J gene: TRBJ2-2

CDR3 DNA: TGTGCCAGCAGCCCCCTCACGGGAGGGTCGCTCGAGCAGTACTTC
CDR3 protein: CASSPLTGGSLEQYF
V gene: TRBV7-9
clone size: -
D gene: TRBD2
J gene: TRBJ2-7

CDR3 DNA: TGTGCCGTTAGTAGCAGGGTATCGGCTGAAGCTTTCTTT
CDR3 protein: CAVSSRVSAEAFF
V gene: TRBV6-5
clone size: -
D gene: -
J gene: TRBJ1-1

CDR3 DNA: TGTGCCTGGAGTGACAGGGGGCGCGTTAAAGCTTTCTTT
CDR3 protein: CAWSDRGRVKAFF
V gene: TRBV30
clone size: -
D gene: TRBD1
J gene: TRBJ1-1

CDR3 DNA: TGTGCCAGTAGTATCGAAGGTCCTACTAGCGGGAGCTCCCACGAGCAGTACTTC
CDR3 protein: CASSIEGPTSGSSHEQYF
V gene: TRBV19
clone size: once
D gene: TRBD2
J gene: TRBJ2-7

CDR3 DNA: TGTGCCAGCAGCTTAGGGAGAGACAATGAGCAGTTCTTC
CDR3 protein: CASSLGRDNEQFF
V gene: TRBV7-9
clone size: once
D gene: -
J gene: TRBJ2-1

CDR3 DNA: TGTGCCAGCAGCAAGCCGGGACTAGCGACCTCCTACAATGAGCAGTTCTTC
CDR3 protein: CASSKPGLATSYNEQFF
V gene: TRBV7-6
clone size: once
D gene: TRBD2
J gene: TRBJ2-1

CDR3 DNA: TGCGCCAGCAGCCGTTCTAGCGCGGGCACCGGGGAGCTGTTTTTT
CDR3 protein: CASSRSSAGTGELFF
V gene: TRBV5-1
clone size: -
D gene: -
J gene: TRBJ2-2

CDR3 DNA: TGTGCCAGCAGTGCTAACAGGGAAGATACGCAGTATTTT
CDR3 protein: CASSANREDTQYF
V gene: TRBV6-4
clone size: -
D gene: -
J gene: TRBJ2-3

CDR3 DNA: TGTGCCAGCAGCCCAAGTCCCGAGAGGGGGGAGCAGTACTTC
CDR3 protein: CASSPSPERGEQYF
V gene: TRBV5-4
clone size: -
D gene: -
J gene: TRBJ2-7

CDR3 DNA: TGTGCCTGGAAAAAGACAGGGAAGGCCCCGGGGACTGAAGCTTTCTTT
CDR3 protein: CAWKKTGKAPGTEAFF
V gene: TRBV30
clone size: -
D gene: TRBD1
J gene: TRBJ1-1

CDR3 DNA: TGCGCCAGCAGCTTGGTAGCAGGGGATAGCTACGAGCAGTACTTC
CDR3 protein: CASSLVAGDSYEQYF
V gene: TRBV5-1
clone size: -
D gene: -
J gene: TRBJ2-7

CDR3 DNA: TGCAGTGCCAGGTATACCTACGAGCAGTACTTC
CDR3 protein: CSARYTYEQYF
V gene: TRBV20-1
clone size: -
D gene: -
J gene: TRBJ2-7

CDR3 DNA: TGTGCCAGTAGTATCAGGGGGGACACTGAAGCTTTCTTT
CDR3 protein: CASSIRGDTEAFF
V gene: TRBV19
clone size: few
D gene: TRBD1
J gene: TRBJ1-1

CDR3 DNA: TGTGCCAGCAGCTTATCAGGGGTCAACTCTGGAAACACCATATATTTT
CDR3 protein: CASSLSGVNSGNTIYF
V gene: TRBV5-6
clone size: -
D gene: -
J gene: TRBJ1-3